This record looks at one T cell receptor (beta chain) sequence and its context. Antigen specificity is unknown. These data belong to a study of stem cell transplantation in POMP-related autoinflammatory disease. Study-level background: Hypothesis: faulty thymoproteasomes impair CD8+ T-cell selection, skewing TRB repertoires. Before transplant, CD4+ T cells skewed naive and CD8+ proportions were low.

The CDR3 runs to 14 residues. Germline V lookup: CDR1 MNHEY, CDR2 SVGAGI. V lost 6 bases, J lost 0 bases, and 11 bases lay in between. General study points: In PRAID patients, the number of distinct TRB V-J gene pairings was restricted.

Assay: immunoSEQ multiplex PCR; the TCRdb copy retains only in-frame clones and omits some. The repertoire has tens of thousands of clones, approximately 91% of them found once; the top ten carry more than 0.55%. The TCR comes from a human patient with POMP-related autoinflammation and immune dysregulation (PRAID). Some T cells may have come from the graft donor. Specimen: CD4+ T cells from PBMCs, collected after stem cell transplantation. The rearrangement joins TRBV6-5 to TRBJ1-1; unclear D gene. The CDR3 DNA reads as TGTGCCAGCAGGCTGGCGGTTCTGAACACTGAAGCTTTCTTT. This codes for CASRLAVLNTEAFF.